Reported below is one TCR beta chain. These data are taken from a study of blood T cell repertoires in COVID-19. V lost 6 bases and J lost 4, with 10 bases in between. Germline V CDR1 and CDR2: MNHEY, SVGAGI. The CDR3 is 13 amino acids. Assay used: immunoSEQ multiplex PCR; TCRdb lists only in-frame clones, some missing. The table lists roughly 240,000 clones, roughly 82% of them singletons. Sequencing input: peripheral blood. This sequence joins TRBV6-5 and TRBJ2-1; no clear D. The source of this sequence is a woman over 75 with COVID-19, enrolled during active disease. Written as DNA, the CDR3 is TGTGCCAGCAGGTTTACACCATACAATGAGCAGTTCTTC. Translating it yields CASRFTPYNEQFF.